Given below is one TCR beta chain in context. No antigen is known for it. It has no much larger one-base neighbor in the sample; base qualities were not kept. Donors formed part of the validation cohort, which comprised 120 subjects and was distinct from the first cohort of some 700 subjects. The record originates from a study of cytomegalovirus exposure and HLA in healthy donors (dated by TCRdb to about 2017). Regarding the complete study: According to a later analysis, one platform produced both the 110 or so validation repertoires and the approximately 600 repertoires of the first cohort. Besides the first cohort of hundreds of subjects, a separate validation cohort made up of roughly 130 different subjects was used. The study aimed to test whether cataloging public T cell receptors could reveal signatures of past pathogen exposure. High-throughput TCR immunosequencing, statistical association of individual TCRs with disease status, and machine learning were combined to predict cytomegalovirus infection status.

V and J are truncated by 6 bases and 9 bases respectively, leaving an intervening sequence of 9 bases. In the germline V gene, CDR1 corresponds to KGHSH and CDR2 to LQKENI. CDR3 length: 11 amino acids, cysteine to phenylalanine. The read is trimmed to its CDR3 DNA, 33 bases read in frame from base 1. The investigation overall reported the following: The classifier was reported to diagnose cytomegalovirus status with high specificity and sensitivity in both the original cohort and the validation cohort. In vitro tests confirmed that a few of the cytomegalovirus-associated TCR beta chains recognize cytomegalovirus antigens. Of the cluster scores, 94% were above 0 in a later analysis, which found that TCRs clustered in the first cohort also tended to co-occur in the roughly 130 validation repertoires. The authors suggested that the approach could potentially be generalized to other disease states and immunological phenotypes. A later analysis had no HLA typing for the validation cohort, so co-occurrence there was scored across all 130 or so repertoires. The study listed 164 TCR beta chains as associated with cytomegalovirus. Most TCR sequences were seen in very few donors, while some public TCRs were found in many individuals.

The library came from the immunoSEQ multiplex PCR assay. The study's processing was this. To diagnose cytomegalovirus status from the catalog of TCR beta chain sequences, a statistical classification framework was built. Held by TCRdb, this immuneACCESS table contains in-frame sequences only and omits some clones. Under half of the omission traces to an unresolved V gene where checked; the cause of the rest is unknown. The DNA gave D and trimming, while V, J and clone size come from that table. Present in this sample are tens of thousands of clones, more than 75% of which were seen just once. Of the sample, more than 0.85% is held by the ten largest clones.

The chain employs TRBV18 and TRBJ2-1; the D gene cannot be resolved reliably. The sequence came from a man aged 18-30 years in good health and CMV-seronegative. Sequencing was done on a sample of PBMCs. This receptor has the CDR3 CASSDGSEQFF. The DNA reads as follows: TGTGCCAGCTCCGATGGTAGTGAGCAGTTCTTC.